This TCR beta chain was sequenced in a study of blood T cell repertoires in COVID-19. Study at large: Both acute and convalescent COVID-19 samples were obtained from the United States, Italy and Spain.

This CDR3 has 13 residues. CDR1 is MNHEY, CDR2 SMNVEV, per germline (reference sequence). Trimming stripped 4 bases from V and 6 bases from J, with 10 bases between. TCRdb's table, derived via immunoSEQ multiplex PCR, lists solely in-frame clones and lacks some. Of a few hundred thousand clones in the sample, 70% to 90% were seen once. The source material was PBMCs or T cells enriched from blood (not recorded which). This clonotype was sampled from a man younger than 40 who had recovered from COVID-19. The V call is TRBV27, the J call TRBJ2-1; D may be TRBD2 (6 bases). The CDR3 reads CASSWVGGNEQFF. The CDR3 DNA reads as TGTGCCAGCAGTTGGGTGGGGGGCAATGAGCAGTTCTTC.